A single sample is the source of the 6 T cell receptor beta chains below, sequenced in a study of blood T cell repertoires in COVID-19. Profiled with immunoSEQ multiplex PCR; TCRdb holds only in-frame clones, not every one. Here the sample spans approximately 100,000 clones, about nine tenths being singletons. Sequencing was done on a sample of peripheral blood. The receptors originated from a man in his sixties or seventies with acute or convalescent COVID-19.

The chain has TRBV5-4 and TRBJ2-2; TRBD1 is a possible D gene (6 bases). The CDR3 length is 13 residues. The V and J ends lost 4 bases and 6 bases respectively, with 10 bases between them. Germline CDR1 SGHNT, CDR2 YYREEE (reference sequence). The CDR3 sequence: CASSPAGAGELFF. In DNA form, the CDR3 reads TGTGCCAGCAGCCCAGCAGGGGCCGGGGAGCTGTTTTTT.

The CDR3 DNA reads as TGTGCCAGCTCACCAGCGACAGGCTACGAGCAGTACTTC. It codes for CASSPATGYEQYF. The chain employs TRBV18 and TRBJ2-7; the D gene is possibly TRBD1 (6 bases). The ends were cut back, 2 bases at V and 3 bases at J, with 8 bases in the middle. The CDR3 extends over 13 amino acids. From germline, CDR1 is KGHSH and CDR2 LQKENI.

This clone showed up just a few times. The V and J genes are TRBV5-5 and TRBJ1-5; D gene uncertain. There are 13 residues in the CDR3. Germline assignment: CDR1 SGHKS and CDR2 YYEKEE (reference sequence). V was clipped by 0 bases and J by 7 bases, with 8 bases between them. CDR3 sequence (DNA): TGTGCCAGCAGCTTGGCCGGGATACAGCCCCAGCATTTT. Translation: CASSLAGIQPQHF. Full variable domain (missing parts from reference TRBV5-5 and TRBJ1-5): DAGVTQSPTHLIKTRGQQVTLRCSPISGHKSVSWYQQVLGQGPQFIFQYYEKEERGRGNFPDRFSARQFPNYSSELNVNALLLGDSALYLCASSLAGIQPQHFGDGTRLSIL.

This clone was recorded only once. This sequence joins TRBV5-1 and TRBJ2-2; D gene unclear. The germline V gene encodes CDR1 SGHRS and CDR2 YFSETQ. V was shortened by 0 bases and J by 4 bases, with 7 bases between the two germline ends. The CDR3 has 14 residues. CDR3 bases: TGCGCCAGCAGCTTGGCGGTTCGCACCGGGGAGCTGTTTTTT. This sequence encodes CASSLAVRTGELFF.

The V gene is TRBV2, the J gene TRBJ1-1; D is unresolved. Germline V lookup: CDR1 SNHLY, CDR2 FYNNEI. V was cut by 1 base and J by 0 bases, with 9 bases left in between. The CDR3 has 15 amino acids. This chain's CDR3 is CASSEVATMNTEAFF. DNA for the CDR3: TGTGCCAGCAGTGAAGTGGCCACCATGAACACTGAAGCTTTCTTT.

The V gene is TRBV5-1, the J gene TRBJ1-2; tentatively, D is TRBD1 (6 bases). Germline assignment: CDR1 SGHRS and CDR2 YFSETQ. This CDR3 spans 12 amino acids. V lost 0 bases, J lost 8 bases, and 8 bases lay in between. CDR3 sequence (DNA): TGCGCCAGCAGCTTGGACAGGGCCGGCTACACCTTC. Its protein product is CASSLDRAGYTF.